The TCR beta chain described here comes from a study of blood T cell repertoires in COVID-19. Across the whole study: All recovered Cohort 3 donors got two negative PCRs, got clearance, or saw symptom resolution. The United States, Italy and Spain provided the acute and convalescent COVID-19 samples.

Across 20 to 25 US areas, participants ranged in age from about 18 to 90 years. In the original analysis: Estimated nucleated cell counts came from reference gene primer amplification. Measured with immunoSEQ multiplex PCR; TCRdb has only the in-frame clones, and not every one. V and J calls and clone size are as listed in that table; D and trimming were resolved from the DNA. This sample yields a few hundred thousand clones, of which approximately 89% are seen a single time; more than 1.5% belongs to the top ten. After removal of 0 bases from V and 5 bases from J, the junction contained 5 bases not matched to a gene. CDR1 and CDR2 (germline): SGHNT, YENEEA. This CDR3 is built from 17 residues.

Specimen: PBMCs or T cells enriched from blood (not recorded which). The gene calls are TRBV11-3 and TRBJ2-1; 12 bases fit TRBD2. The origin of this receptor is a man aged 35-49 years in a cohort exposed to, infected with or recovered from COVID-19 (not recorded which). The CDR3 here is CASSLDVLAGGHNEQFF. As DNA, the CDR3 is TGTGCCAGCAGCTTAGATGTGCTAGCGGGAGGGCACAATGAGCAGTTCTTC.